This TCR beta chain stems from a study of blood T cell repertoires in COVID-19. Study in general: Acute-phase and convalescent COVID-19 samples originated in the United States, Italy and Spain.

The participants were between roughly 18 and 100 years old and came from 24 US areas. Clones were sequenced by immunoSEQ multiplex PCR, and TCRdb holds only the in-frame ones, with some missing. The sample includes a few hundred thousand clones, more than 85% of them seen just once. The J segment lost 3 bases and the V segment lost 0 bases, leaving 3 bases of the junction unmatched. CDR3 length equals 15 residues. Germline-derived CDR1 and CDR2 are SGDLS and YYNGEE. Material for sequencing was PBMCs or T cells enriched from blood (not recorded which). This chain connects TRBV9 to TRBJ1-5, with TRBD1 identical over 7 bases. The sequence was obtained from a woman in her thirties who had recovered from COVID-19. CDR3 DNA sequence: TGTGCCAGCAGCGTAGAGGGGGCGAACAATCAGCCCCAGCATTTT. Its translation: CASSVEGANNQPQHF.